This T cell receptor (beta chain) was obtained from a study of T cells in localized non-small cell lung cancer. Overall study findings and caveats: Longer overall survival accompanied higher blood T cell density. Multi-region tumor sequencing was not done, so intratumor heterogeneity could not be excluded. In adjacent lung appeared a median 57 of the top 100 tumor clones.

The CDR3 loop spans 15 amino acids. The V gene end was trimmed by 6 bases and the J gene end by 7 bases; junction bases not matched to a gene: 8. Per germline, CDR1 MRHNA and CDR2 SNTAGT. With regard to this clone: Antigen: not known.

Libraries were prepared by immunoSEQ multiplex PCR; TCRdb keeps only in-frame clonotypes and omits some of them. The data hold tens of thousands of clones, with roughly nine tenths observed a single time. The material sequenced was peripheral blood, taken before any cancer treatment. The sequence came from a woman aged 35 to 69 with stage I lung adenocarcinoma. J is TRBJ2-1 and V is TRBV6-4; 11 bases match TRBD2. CDR3: CASSASGGNVNEQFF. DNA for the CDR3: TGTGCCAGCAGCGCTAGCGGGGGGAACGTGAATGAGCAGTTCTTC.